This T cell receptor beta chain is from a study of beta chain features in type 1 diabetes. Across the study: The study found patients and healthy donors alike in age, gender and cell yields.

Germline loops: CDR1 MDHEN, CDR2 SYDVKM. The CDR3 has 13 amino acids. V lost 3 bases and J 9 bases, leaving 11 bases between the germline ends. Study-wide findings and caveats: Since sequencing was performed on cDNA, cells with high TCR expression could be over-represented. With patients and controls alike, PCR might favor shorter templates to an equal degree. Type 1 diabetes patients showed a moderate but significant shortening of TCRB CDR3s in all four CD4+ subsets.

Only a few counts were recorded for this clone. Its antigen is still unknown. cDNA synthesis used the whole RNA isolate, giving expressed TCRB sequences. The method was immunoSEQ multiplex PCR; TCRdb's version includes in-frame clones alone and lacks a portion of them. The sample holds about 170,000 clones, about 7.9% seen once. Material: central memory CD4+ T cells from blood. The clonotype was recovered from a man younger than 35 with type 1 diabetes. The J gene is TRBJ1-4, the V gene TRBV28; D remains unclear. The CDR3, as DNA: TGTGCCAGCAGTTTTGTGGGAGGGAAAAAACTGTTTTTT. This codes for CASSFVGGKKLFF.